The T cell receptor beta chain under discussion was sequenced for a study of T cells after yellow fever vaccination. Looking at the study overall: The SMART-Seq v4 Ultra Low Input method served to prepare the low-cell-number fractions.

For this clonotype: What it recognizes is unknown.

UMIs were added to TCR cDNA along with a universal primer site when it was made by 5'RACE template switching. Using its own MiXCR run on the 5' RACE reads, TCRdb lists one record per CDR3 protein. The sample has approximately 510,000 distinct CDR3 sequences, just over 20% seen once. Study conclusions and caveats: Contamination of FACS-sorted repertoires by abundant clonotypes from the bulk population could occur.

This CDR3 is built from 15 residues. Trimming shortened V by 5 bases and J by 6 bases, and 17 bases separated the two germline ends. The germline CDR1 and CDR2 sequences are MNHNS and SASEGT. This chain connects TRBV6-1 to TRBJ2-1; D unclear. The sequence was obtained from a man aged 18 to 30 who received the YFV17D yellow fever vaccine. The source was PBMCs, collected 20 to 25 days after the first yellow fever vaccination. This CDR3 is CASSPNFYHVNEQFF. The CDR3 DNA is TGTGCCAGCAGTCCCAACTTTTACCACGTCAATGAGCAGTTCTTC.